One and the same sample provided the 26 T cell receptor beta chains below, sequenced in a study of untreated major depressive disorder. General study points: Depressed patients' CD4+ T cells carried increased TRBV05-01 (Vbeta 5.1) usage versus control CD4+ T cells.

Sequenced by immunoSEQ multiplex PCR; TCRdb stores in-frame clones only, minus some. The sample includes under 15,000 clones, around nine tenths of them seen just once. The antigens these receptors bind are not known. Sequenced: CD4+ T cells from PBMCs. The receptors stem from a woman aged 30 to 39 with major depressive disorder.

A single count supports this clone. V gene TRBV18 combines with J gene TRBJ1-1; maybe TRBD1 (6 bases). The CDR3 sequence is 14 residues long. Germline V gives CDR1 KGHSH, CDR2 LQKENI. The V end lost 3 bases, the J end lost 4 bases, and 12 bases lay between the germline ends. The chain's CDR3 is CASSPTGRSTEAFF. The CDR3 DNA reads TGTGCCAGCTCACCCACAGGGAGGAGCACTGAAGCTTTCTTT.

The chain recombines TRBV11-2 with TRBJ2-1; unclear D gene. Germline V gene lookup returns CDR1 SGHAT and CDR2 FQNNGV. The CDR3 covers 14 residues. Trimming left V 1 base short and J 6 bases short, with 10 bases between. The CDR3 here is CASSLGSSANEQFF. CDR3 in DNA: TGTGCCAGCAGCTTAGGTTCTAGTGCCAATGAGCAGTTCTTC.

The V gene is TRBV4-2, the J gene TRBJ2-7; D not resolved. This CDR3 region has 15 residues. With 1 base removed from V and 0 bases from J, the gap between germline ends came to 10 bases. Germline V gives CDR1 LGHNA, CDR2 YNFKEQ. CDR3 coding DNA: TGTGCCAGCAGCCAAGTTTCCGGTTCCTCCTACGAGCAGTACTTC. It encodes CASSQVSGSSYEQYF.

The V and J genes are TRBV13 and TRBJ2-5; 10 nucleotides agree with TRBD1. CDR1 is PRHDT and CDR2 is FYEKMQ in the germline V gene (reference sequence). With 5 bases clipped from V and 5 bases from J, the junction kept 8 bases outside the gene matches. CDR3 size: 15 residues. CDR3 amino acids: CASSLWTGGDETQYF. The CDR3, as DNA: TGTGCCAGCAGCCTGTGGACAGGGGGTGATGAGACCCAGTACTTC.

The chain joins TRBV7-9 to TRBJ2-1; perhaps TRBD2 as D (6 bases). The CDR3 is 15 residues long. The germline V and J ends were trimmed by 5 bases and 2 bases, with 13 bases remaining between them. CDR1 and CDR2 (germline): SEHNR, FQNEAQ (reference sequence). CDR3: CASSPGPGAYNEQFF. DNA of the CDR3: TGTGCCAGCAGCCCTGGTCCGGGGGCCTACAATGAGCAGTTCTTC.

The chain recombines TRBV14 with TRBJ2-3; no clear D. V lost 4 bases, J lost 0 bases, and 5 bases lay in between. The CDR3 spans 13 residues. The germline CDR1 and CDR2 sequences are SGHDN and FVKESK. CDR3 in amino acids: CASSRYSTDTQYF. For the CDR3, the DNA is TGTGCCAGCAGCCGTTACAGCACAGATACGCAGTATTTT.

V gene TRBV11-2 combines with J gene TRBJ2-7, with a possible D match to TRBD2 (6 bases). The germline V gene has CDR1 SGHAT and CDR2 FQNNGV. Trimming removed 6 bases at V and 0 bases at J, with 15 bases between. This CDR3 is 15 amino acids long. In DNA, the CDR3 is TGTGCCAGCAGTTACGGGACTTACCTCTCCTACGAGCAGTACTTC. It is translated as CASSYGTYLSYEQYF.

This clone came up a few times. V gene TRBV7-2 combines with J gene TRBJ2-3, with 8 bases fitting TRBD2. This CDR3 has 16 amino acids. CDR1 and CDR2 from the germline V gene are SGHTA and FQGNSA. V dropped 8 bases and J dropped 2; count of bases not matched to a gene: 12. For the CDR3, the DNA is TGTGCCAGCTCAGGGTGGCGGGAGGCAAACACAGATACGCAGTATTTT. Residues: CASSGWREANTDTQYF.

The chain joins TRBV27 to TRBJ2-4; TRBD2 matches at 8 bases. The CDR3 is 19 residues long. V was clipped by 5 bases and J by 0 bases; unmatched bases: 15. In germline, CDR1 is MNHEY, CDR2 SMNVEV (reference sequence). CDR3 DNA sequence: TGTGCCAGCAGTCCGCGGCTAGCGGGCGCGCTGGGAGCCAAAAACATTCAGTACTTC. It yields the protein CASSPRLAGALGAKNIQYF.

V gene TRBV7-9 combines with J gene TRBJ2-7; TRBD1 or TRBD2 may be the D gene (6 bases each). Deletions cut 5 bases from V and 3 bases from J, with 17 bases between. The CDR3 is 15 amino acids. Looked up from germline, CDR1 is SEHNR and CDR2 is FQNEAQ (reference sequence). The CDR3 DNA sequence: TGTGCCAGCAGCGGGGGCGGAGGGGAGGTCTACGAGCAGTACTTC. It is translated as CASSGGGGEVYEQYF.

The chain combines TRBV15 with TRBJ2-5; D remains ambiguous. The CDR3 runs 13 residues. Trimming took off 1 base at V and 2 bases at J, with 5 bases between the two ends. CDR1 is LNHNV and CDR2 is YYDKDF in the germline V gene (reference sequence). The DNA of the CDR3 is TGTGCCACCAGCAGAGTGCTGCAAGAGACCCAGTACTTC. Amino acid sequence: CATSRVLQETQYF.

J is TRBJ2-1 and V is TRBV29-1; D might be TRBD2 (5 bases). This CDR3 has 12 residues. Germline V gives CDR1 SQVTM, CDR2 ANQGSEA. With 4 bases removed from V and 9 bases from J, the gap between germline ends came to 13 bases. CDR3 amino acids: CSVGTSGGEQFF. DNA for the CDR3: TGCAGCGTTGGGACTTCTGGCGGTGAGCAGTTCTTC.

The chain recombines TRBV7-9 with TRBJ2-5, with TRBD2 matching over 9 bases. The CDR3 has 18 residues. The germline CDR1 and CDR2 sequences are SEHNR and FQNEAQ (reference sequence). After removal of 3 bases from V and 6 bases from J, the junction contained 17 bases not matched to a gene. DNA of the CDR3: TGTGCCAGCAGCTTCGTGGATAGGCTAGCGGGACTGGATAAGACCCAGTACTTC. It translates to CASSFVDRLAGLDKTQYF.

V usage is TRBV7-9 and J usage is TRBJ2-3; 9 bases fit TRBD2. This CDR3 has 15 residues. Losses at the gene ends were 6 bases for V and 0 bases for J; bases not matched to a gene: 4. Looked up from germline, CDR1 is SEHNR and CDR2 is FQNEAQ (reference sequence). The DNA for the CDR3 is TGTGCCAGCAGGCTAGCGGGGACTAGCACAGATACGCAGTATTTT. It codes for CASRLAGTSTDTQYF. Complete variable domain (other parts from reference TRBV7-9 and TRBJ2-3): DTGVSQNPRHKITKRGQNVTFRCDPISEHNRLYWYRQTLGQGPEFLTYFQNEAQLEKSRLLSDRFSAERPKGSFSTLEIQRTEQGDSAMYLCASRLAGTSTDTQYFGPGTRLTVL.

The chain recombines TRBV9 with TRBJ2-7, with unresolved D. There are 15 residues in the CDR3. Trimming took 1 base from V and 2 from J, leaving 13 bases between them. Germline values: CDR1 SGDLS, CDR2 YYNGEE. The CDR3 DNA reads as TGTGCCAGCAGCGTAAAGCCCTCTCAGACCTACGAGCAGTACTTC. Translation: CASSVKPSQTYEQYF.

The DNA for the CDR3 is TGTGCCAGCAGTCCCGGACAGGGGAGCAATCAGCCCCAGCATTTT. Translated, it gives CASSPGQGSNQPQHF. This chain links TRBV6-5 with TRBJ1-5; 9 bases agree with TRBD1. CDR1 is MNHEY and CDR2 is SVGAGI in the germline V gene. The CDR3 covers 15 residues. V trimming: 5 bases; J trimming: 1 base; junction bases outside the gene matches: 3.

This sequence joins TRBV18 and TRBJ2-7; D uncertain. Germline loops: CDR1 KGHSH, CDR2 LQKENI. The CDR3 totals 15 residues. V was trimmed by 2 bases and J by 0 bases, leaving 11 bases between them. DNA for the CDR3: TGTGCCAGCTCACCATATCAACAGCGCTCCTACGAGCAGTACTTC. As protein: CASSPYQQRSYEQYF.

The rearrangement links TRBV2 to TRBJ1-5; unclear D gene. The CDR3 is 13 amino acids. Trimming shortened V by 6 bases and J by 3 bases, and 9 bases separated the two germline ends. CDR1 is SNHLY and CDR2 is FYNNEI in the germline V gene. The CDR3 DNA reads TGTGCCAGCAGGCCCCAGCTCAATCAGCCCCAGCATTTT. Translating it yields CASRPQLNQPQHF.

The chain links TRBV30 to TRBJ1-2; D not resolved. The CDR3 totals 11 residues. Trimming stripped 1 base from V and 2 bases from J, with 2 bases between. Germline lookup yields CDR1 GTSNPN and CDR2 SVGIG (reference sequence). The CDR3: CAWSENYGYTF. CDR3 sequence (DNA): TGTGCCTGGAGTGAGAACTATGGCTACACCTTC.

The rearrangement uses TRBV5-6 and TRBJ1-1; no clear D gene. Trimming took 4 bases from V and 0 from J, leaving 4 bases between them. The germline CDR1 and CDR2 sequences are SGHDT and YYEEEE. The CDR3 extends over 12 amino acids. This CDR3 reads CASSPLNTEAFF. For the CDR3, the DNA is TGTGCCAGCAGCCCATTGAACACTGAAGCTTTCTTT.

The rearrangement joins TRBV11-2 to TRBJ1-2; D is unresolved. The V end lost 5 bases, the J end lost 8 bases, and 12 bases lay between the germline ends. The germline gives CDR1 SGHAT, CDR2 FQNNGV. The CDR3 length is 12 residues. CDR3 sequence reads: CASSLGPLGYTF. The CDR3 DNA reads as TGTGCCAGCAGCCTAGGACCTCTGGGCTACACCTTC.

Only one count was recorded for this clone. The V gene is TRBV6-1, the J gene TRBJ2-7, with D uncertain. Germline-derived CDR1 and CDR2 are MNHNS and SASEGT. The CDR3 loop spans 14 amino acids. Trimming removed 2 bases at V and 1 base at J, with 9 bases between. The CDR3 nucleotides read TGTGCCAGCAGTGAACCAGCAGATTCCTACGAGCAGTACTTC. The encoded protein is CASSEPADSYEQYF.

V and J are TRBV29-1 and TRBJ1-4, with D possibly matching TRBD1 (5 bases). Per germline, CDR1 SQVTM and CDR2 ANQGSEA. V was clipped by 7 bases and J by 1 base, with 10 bases between them. The CDR3 is made up of 13 amino acids. This CDR3 reads CSATGLTNEKLFF. The CDR3 nucleotides read TGCAGCGCAACAGGTTTAACTAATGAAAAACTGTTTTTT.

The chain couples TRBV19 to TRBJ2-7; D is ambiguous. CDR1 LNHDA and CDR2 SQIVND come from the germline V gene (reference sequence). The CDR3 runs to 14 residues. The V end was cut by 3 bases, the J end by 3 bases, with 12 bases between. The CDR3 sequence is CASSIWAHNYEQYF. CDR3 DNA sequence: TGTGCCAGTAGTATTTGGGCCCACAACTACGAGCAGTACTTC.

The V and J genes are TRBV6-5 and TRBJ2-2, with D possibly being TRBD1 (5 bases). V lost 6 bases and J 3 bases, leaving 5 bases between the germline ends. The CDR3 extends over 12 amino acids. The germline V gene encodes CDR1 MNHEY and CDR2 SVGAGI. CDR3 in DNA: TGTGCCAGCAGAGGGGACACCGGGGAGCTGTTTTTT. It specifies CASRGDTGELFF.

The J gene is TRBJ1-4, the V gene TRBV2; D perhaps matches TRBD1 (5 bases). CDR3 length equals 15 residues. Germline assignment: CDR1 SNHLY and CDR2 FYNNEI. V was pared by 2 bases and J by 4 bases, with 11 bases between. CDR3 nucleotides: TGTGCCAGCAGTGAACAGGGAAGGATTAATGAAAAACTGTTTTTT. This codes for CASSEQGRINEKLFF.